The present TCR beta chain was sequenced within a study of graft-versus-host responses after intestinal transplantation. Study-wide context: Grafts were multivisceral, liver-intestinal, or isolated intestinal.

The germline V gene encodes CDR1 SGHRS and CDR2 YFSETQ. Unmatched junction bases numbered 16, after V lost 0 bases and J lost 10 bases. The CDR3 is made up of 18 amino acids. Sequenced by immunoSEQ multiplex PCR; TCRdb stores in-frame clones only, minus some. The table lists about 64,000 clones, more than 90% of them singletons. The receptor's source is a human patient who received an intestinal transplant, so some T cells may come from the graft donor. The sequencing used bone marrow, collected 700 to 850 days after intestinal transplantation. The gene calls are TRBV5-1 and TRBJ1-6, with 7 bases that match TRBD1. Here the CDR3 reads CASSLAGQRTGLSSPLHF. In DNA form, the CDR3 reads TGCGCCAGCAGCTTGGCGGGACAGCGAACTGGGCTGAGCTCACCCCTCCACTTT. Combining the CDR3 with reference TRBV5-1 and TRBJ1-6 gives the whole variable domain KAGVTQTPRYLIKTRGQQVTLSCSPISGHRSVSWYQQTPGQGLQFLFEYFSETQRNKGNFPGRFSGRQFSNSRSEMNVSTLELGDSALYLCASSLAGQRTGLSSPLHFGNGTRLTVT.